The 16 T cell receptor beta chains in this list originate from one sample, sequenced in a study of blood T cell repertoires in COVID-19. TCRdb's table, derived via immunoSEQ multiplex PCR, lists solely in-frame clones and lacks some. The sample lists about 59,000 clones, less than 80% occurring once. Sequencing used peripheral blood. Source of these receptors: a human donor in a cohort sampled during active COVID-19.

The rearrangement joins TRBV18 to TRBJ1-1; maybe TRBD1 (6 bases). The ends were cut back, 6 bases at V and 0 bases at J, with 14 bases in the middle. Germline V lookup: CDR1 KGHSH, CDR2 LQKENI. The CDR3 runs to 15 residues. The CDR3 spells CASSAGGTMNTEAFF. The CDR3 nucleotides are TGTGCCAGCTCGGCGGGGGGGACAATGAACACTGAAGCTTTCTTT.

The chain combines TRBV7-2 with TRBJ2-7; perhaps TRBD2 as D (6 bases). Deletions cut 1 base from V and 3 bases from J, with 13 bases between. The CDR3 spans 15 residues. Per germline, CDR1 SGHTA and CDR2 FQGNSA. CDR3 loop: CASSLGAGGIYEQYF. The CDR3 DNA reads as TGTGCCAGCAGCTTAGGGGCCGGAGGGATCTACGAGCAGTACTTC.

The chain employs TRBV28 and TRBJ2-5; maybe TRBD2 (6 bases). CDR3 length equals 15 residues. Germline CDR1 is MDHEN and CDR2 is SYDVKM. V was shortened by 4 bases and J by 2 bases, with 14 bases between the two germline ends. CDR3 in DNA: TGTGCCAGCAGTTCCGCCGGGACTCAACAAGAGACCCAGTACTTC. Its protein is CASSSAGTQQETQYF.

The chain couples TRBV9 to TRBJ1-2; the D gene is possibly TRBD1 (5 bases). CDR3 length: 16 residues. Trimming shortened V by 4 bases and J by 4 bases, and 20 bases separated the two germline ends. The germline CDR1 and CDR2 sequences are SGDLS and YYNGEE. Here the CDR3 reads CASSPRVTPGLYGYTF. The CDR3 region has the DNA TGTGCCAGCAGCCCCCGAGTCACGCCGGGACTCTATGGCTACACCTTC. The variable domain in full, with the rest retrieved from reference TRBV9 and TRBJ1-2, is DSGVTQTPKHLITATGQRVTLRCSPRSGDLSVYWYQQSLDQGLQFLIQYYNGEERAKGNILERFSAQQFPDLHSELNLSSLELGDSALYFCASSPRVTPGLYGYTFGSGTRLTVV.

The gene calls are TRBV7-8 and TRBJ2-3, with no clear D. The CDR3 runs to 12 residues. V dropped 5 bases and J dropped 2 bases, with 5 bases sitting between them. Germline V CDR1 and CDR2: SGHVS, FQNEAQ. CDR3 protein: CASSPHTDTQYF. The CDR3 nucleotides read TGTGCCAGCAGCCCCCACACAGATACGCAGTATTTT.

The V gene is TRBV29-1, the J gene TRBJ1-4; D remains ambiguous. Deletions cut 1 base from V and 8 bases from J, with 11 bases between. The germline V gene encodes CDR1 SQVTM and CDR2 ANQGSEA. CDR3 size: 13 residues. CDR3 coding DNA: TGCAGCGTTGAAGGAGGGTCGGGGGAAAAACTGTTTTTT. This gives the protein CSVEGGSGEKLFF.

The CDR3 nucleotides are TGTGCCAGCAGTCGACAGCTACTTATCTCTGGAAACACCATATATTTT. This gives the protein CASSRQLLISGNTIYF. This chain uses TRBV6-2 or TRBV6-3 with TRBJ1-3, with a possible D match to TRBD1 (5 bases). This CDR3 has 16 residues. V was clipped by 5 bases and J by 0 bases, with 14 bases between them. Germline CDR1 is MNHEY and CDR2 is SVGEGT.

The chain combines TRBV7-9 with TRBJ1-6; D perhaps matches TRBD1 (5 bases). V dropped 5 bases and J dropped 9 bases, with 14 bases sitting between them. Germline values: CDR1 SEHNR, CDR2 FQNEAQ (reference sequence). The CDR3 is 14 amino acids. The CDR3 DNA reads TGTGCCAGCAGCCGTGGGGGGGGGATTTCACCCCTCCACTTT. Protein: CASSRGGGISPLHF.

The chain is built from TRBV7-8 and TRBJ1-6; D is possibly TRBD1 (5 bases). The germline V and J ends were trimmed by 10 bases and 0 bases, with 22 bases remaining between them. The CDR3 covers 18 residues. CDR1 and CDR2 (germline): SGHVS, FQNEAQ. CDR3: CATSGGGGPSSYNSPLHF. The CDR3 DNA follows: TGTGCCACCTCGGGGGGTGGCGGCCCGAGCTCCTATAATTCACCCCTCCACTTT.

As DNA, the CDR3 is TGTGCCAGCAGCCCACGGCGGCAACAAGAGACCCAGTACTTC. This encodes CASSPRRQQETQYF. J is TRBJ2-5 and V is TRBV3-1 (or the pseudogene TRBV3-2); D is unclear. The germline gives CDR1 LGHDT, CDR2 YNNKEL (reference sequence). Trimming removed 4 bases from V and 2 bases from J, with 11 bases in between. The CDR3 length is 14 residues.

V gene TRBV20-1 combines with J gene TRBJ2-1; D remains unclear. V was cut by 2 bases and J by 8 bases, with 4 bases left in between. From germline, CDR1 is DFQATT and CDR2 SNEGSKA (reference sequence). There are 10 residues in the CDR3. CDR3: CSARRDEQFF. CDR3 in DNA: TGCAGTGCTAGACGGGATGAGCAGTTCTTC.

This rearrangement joins TRBV20-1 to TRBJ2-7, with D tentatively TRBD1 (5 bases). V was pared by 3 bases and J by 0 bases, with 15 bases between. Germline CDR1 DFQATT, CDR2 SNEGSKA (reference sequence). CDR3 length: 15 amino acids. The CDR3 DNA is TGCAGTGCTAGTACCGTGGGGCAGGGCTCCTACGAGCAGTACTTC. Protein: CSASTVGQGSYEQYF.

This clone was counted a few times. The V call is TRBV10-2, the J call TRBJ2-3; D is unclear. Germline V gene data show CDR1 as WSHSY and CDR2 as SAAADI. Trimming took off 0 bases at V and 4 bases at J, with 14 bases between the two ends. This CDR3 region has 16 residues. CDR3 sequence: CASSESAGLIADTQYF. The DNA of the CDR3 is TGCGCCAGCAGTGAGTCAGCAGGTCTTATCGCAGATACGCAGTATTTT.

The chain uses TRBV7-6 and TRBJ2-3; D gene uncertain. CDR3 length equals 13 residues. Trimming shortened V by 8 bases and J by 2 bases, and 11 bases separated the two germline ends. The germline V gene has CDR1 SGHVS and CDR2 FNYEAQ. CDR3 sequence: CASSFHSTDTQYF. DNA for the CDR3: TGTGCCAGCTCTTTCCACTCCACAGATACGCAGTATTTT.

This chain links TRBV28 with TRBJ1-2; D remains ambiguous. CDR3 length equals 11 residues. Trimming stripped 5 bases from V and 3 bases from J, with 4 bases between. CDR1 and CDR2 from the germline V gene are MDHEN and SYDVKM. CDR3 sequence: CASSIDYGYTF. In DNA form, the CDR3 reads TGTGCCAGCAGTATAGACTATGGCTACACCTTC.

The chain couples TRBV6-2 or TRBV6-3 to TRBJ2-7; TRBD2 matches at 8 bases. The germline V gene encodes CDR1 MNHEY and CDR2 SVGEGT. J was trimmed by 6 bases and V by 0 bases; bases with no gene match: 7. The CDR3 is made up of 15 amino acids. This chain's CDR3 is CASSYSGLVSSEQYF. CDR3 nucleotide sequence: TGTGCCAGCAGTTACTCGGGACTAGTTTCTTCCGAGCAGTACTTC.